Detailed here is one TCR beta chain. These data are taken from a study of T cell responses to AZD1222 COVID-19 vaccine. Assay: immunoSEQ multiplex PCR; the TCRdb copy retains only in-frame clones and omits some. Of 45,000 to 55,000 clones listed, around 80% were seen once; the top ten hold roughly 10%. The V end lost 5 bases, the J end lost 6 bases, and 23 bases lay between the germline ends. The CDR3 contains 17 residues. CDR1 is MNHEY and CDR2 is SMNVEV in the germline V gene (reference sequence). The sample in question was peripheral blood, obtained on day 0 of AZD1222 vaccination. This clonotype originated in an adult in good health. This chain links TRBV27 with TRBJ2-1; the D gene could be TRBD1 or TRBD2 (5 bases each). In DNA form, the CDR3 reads TGTGCCAGCAGTCAAGGGGCCAAGAGCGGCCTCCTCAATGAGCAGTTCTTC. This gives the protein CASSQGAKSGLLNEQFF.